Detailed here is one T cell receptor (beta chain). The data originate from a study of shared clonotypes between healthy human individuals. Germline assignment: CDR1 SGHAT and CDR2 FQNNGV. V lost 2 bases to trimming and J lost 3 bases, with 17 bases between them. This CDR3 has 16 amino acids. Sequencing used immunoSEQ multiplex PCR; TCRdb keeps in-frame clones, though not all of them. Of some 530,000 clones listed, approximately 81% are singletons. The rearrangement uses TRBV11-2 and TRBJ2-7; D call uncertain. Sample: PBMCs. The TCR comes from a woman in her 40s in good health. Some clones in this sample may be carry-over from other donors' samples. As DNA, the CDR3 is TGTGCCAGCAGCTTACTTAGAAGAAGTCGATACTACGAGCAGTACTTC. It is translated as CASSLLRRSRYYEQYF.